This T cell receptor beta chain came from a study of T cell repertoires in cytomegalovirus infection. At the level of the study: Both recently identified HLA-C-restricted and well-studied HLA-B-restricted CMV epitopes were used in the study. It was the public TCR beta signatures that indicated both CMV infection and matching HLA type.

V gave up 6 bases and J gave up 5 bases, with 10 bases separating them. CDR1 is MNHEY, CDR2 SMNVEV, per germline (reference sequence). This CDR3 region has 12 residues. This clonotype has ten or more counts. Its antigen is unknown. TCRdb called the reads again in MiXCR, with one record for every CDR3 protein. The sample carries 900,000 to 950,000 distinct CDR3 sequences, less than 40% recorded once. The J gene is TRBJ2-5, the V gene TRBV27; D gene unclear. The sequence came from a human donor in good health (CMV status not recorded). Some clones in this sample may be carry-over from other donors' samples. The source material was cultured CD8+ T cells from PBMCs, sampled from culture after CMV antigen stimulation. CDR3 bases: TGTGCCAGCAGCCCGCTGGGGGAGACCCAGTACTTC. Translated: CASSPLGETQYF.